Reported below is one T cell receptor (beta chain). Its specificity is not known. The study sequenced TCR beta in blood CD8+ and CD4+ T cells. J gave up 1 base and V 3 bases, and 5 bases lay outside the gene matches. The CDR3 covers 17 residues. Germline values: CDR1 KGHDR, CDR2 SFDVKD. Reverse transcription of about 0.45 to 1 ug RNA used random hexamers. It was immunoSEQ multiplex PCR that amplified TCR beta CDR3 across 54 Vbeta and 13 Jbeta. TCRdb re-analysed the immunoSEQ multiplex PCR reads in MiXCR, keeping a single row per CDR3 protein. The data contain 67,000 or so distinct CDR3 sequences, 90% to 95% of them singletons. This sample is drawn from a study of CD8 T cells in Susac syndrome. Study information: The Susac syndrome patients that were sequenced included over five with active disease and under ten in remission. Findings of the study overall: As the study acknowledged, the number of individuals who were part of its TCR sequencing and HLA analysis was relatively small.

This receptor was taken from a human donor with Susac syndrome. Input material: CD4+ T cells from PBMCs. V usage is TRBV24-1 and J usage is TRBJ1-5, with 10 bases aligning to TRBD1. The CDR3 reads CATSDAGTGVSNQPQHF. CDR3 nucleotide sequence: TGTGCCACCAGTGATGCCGGGACAGGGGTAAGCAATCAGCCCCAGCATTTT.